Following are 5 T cell receptor beta chains from one sample sequenced in a study of blood T cells in healthy people across ages. With a J-beta primer mix and a sample-barcoded 5' primer, a second PCR ran about 7 to 11 cycles. TCRdb independently ran MiXCR on the 5' RACE reads; one entry per CDR3 protein. Of about 1.4 million distinct CDR3 sequences listed, 55% to 75% are singletons. Source material: blood. Source of these receptors: a man aged 18 to 30 in good health.

This clonotype was detected a few times. The chain recombines TRBV11-2 with TRBJ2-7, with D possibly TRBD2 on 5 matching bases. CDR3 length: 15 residues. Germline loops: CDR1 SGHAT, CDR2 FQNNGV. Trimming took 5 bases from V and 2 from J, leaving 16 bases between them. The CDR3 loop is CASSKAVTDPYEQYF. In nucleotides, the CDR3 is TGTGCCAGCAGCAAAGCGGTCACGGACCCCTACGAGCAGTACTTC.

Points on this clonotype: Sequence at one end of the junction differs from germline and may be a read error. The V and J genes are TRBV7-2 and TRBJ1-6; D gene ambiguous. There are 13 residues in the CDR3. The germline V gene has CDR1 SGHTA and CDR2 FQGNSA. The CDR3 region has the DNA TGTGCCGGCAGCTCCTTCAGTAATTCACCCCTCCACTTT. Protein sequence: CAGSSFSNSPLHF.

This clonotype appeared a few times. This chain connects TRBV25-1 to TRBJ2-3; no reliable D call. The V and J ends lost 2 bases and 7 bases respectively, with 4 bases between them. The CDR3 length is 11 residues. CDR1 MGHDK and CDR2 SYGVNS come from the germline V gene. For the CDR3, the DNA is TGTGCCAGCAGTGAACGTTATACGCAGTATTTT. It codes for CASSERYTQYF.

This clonotype was counted a single time. V is TRBV5-1 and J is TRBJ1-4, with 8 positions matching TRBD1. Germline V gives CDR1 SGHRS, CDR2 YFSETQ. V gave up 4 bases and J gave up 5 bases; unmatched junction bases: 7. There are 15 residues in the CDR3. CDR3 sequence (DNA): TGCGCCAGCAGCGGCGGGACAGGCCAAAATGAAAAACTGTTTTTT. As protein: CASSGGTGQNEKLFF.

This chain joins TRBV5-1 and TRBJ2-7, with TRBD2 identical over 9 bases. Germline assignment: CDR1 SGHRS and CDR2 YFSETQ. The CDR3 covers 14 residues. V shed 5 bases and J 12 bases; nucleotides not matched to a gene: 15. This CDR3 reads CASRQRGEQETRYF. CDR3 nucleotide sequence: TGCGCCAGCAGACAGCGGGGGGAACAAGAGACCCGGTACTTC.